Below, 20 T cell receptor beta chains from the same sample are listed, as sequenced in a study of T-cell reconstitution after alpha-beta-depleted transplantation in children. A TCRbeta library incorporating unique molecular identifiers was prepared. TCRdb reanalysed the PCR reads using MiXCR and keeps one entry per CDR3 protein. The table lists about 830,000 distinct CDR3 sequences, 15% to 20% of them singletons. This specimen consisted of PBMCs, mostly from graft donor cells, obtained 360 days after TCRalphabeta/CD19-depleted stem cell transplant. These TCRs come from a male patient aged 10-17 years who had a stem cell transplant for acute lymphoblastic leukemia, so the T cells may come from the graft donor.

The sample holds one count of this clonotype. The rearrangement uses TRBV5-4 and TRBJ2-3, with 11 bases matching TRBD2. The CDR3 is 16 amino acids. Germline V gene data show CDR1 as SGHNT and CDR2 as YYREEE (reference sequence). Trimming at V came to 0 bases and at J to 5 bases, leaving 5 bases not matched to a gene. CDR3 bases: TGTGCCAGCAGCTTGGGTAGCGGGAGGGCTGTAGATACGCAGTATTTT. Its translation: CASSLGSGRAVDTQYF.

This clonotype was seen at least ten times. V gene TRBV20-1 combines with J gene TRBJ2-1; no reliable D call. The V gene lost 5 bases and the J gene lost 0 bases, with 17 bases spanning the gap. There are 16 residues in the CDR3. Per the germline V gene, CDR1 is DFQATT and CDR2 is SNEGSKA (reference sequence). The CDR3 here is CSASLARADSYNEQFF. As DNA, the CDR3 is TGCAGTGCTTCTTTAGCCCGCGCGGACTCCTACAATGAGCAGTTCTTC.

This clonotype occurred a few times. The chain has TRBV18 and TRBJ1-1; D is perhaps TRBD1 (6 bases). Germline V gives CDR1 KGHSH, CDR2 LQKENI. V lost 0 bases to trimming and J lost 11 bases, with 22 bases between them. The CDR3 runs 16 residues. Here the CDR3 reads CASSPPGGPGDKRAFF. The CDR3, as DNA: TGTGCCAGCTCACCACCGGGGGGGCCAGGCGATAAGAGGGCTTTCTTT.

For the CDR3, the DNA is TGTGCCAGCAGCGTTAGGGCGGGAGGGTCAGATACGCAGTATTTT. This sequence encodes CASSVRAGGSDTQYF. The chain uses TRBV9 and TRBJ2-3, with 9 bases lining up with TRBD2. This CDR3 spans 15 amino acids. Germline V CDR1 and CDR2: SGDLS, YYNGEE. V lost 2 bases, J lost 4 bases, and 5 bases stayed unmatched. The full variable domain, in which reference TRBV9 and TRBJ2-3 provide the parts outside the CDR3, is DSGVTQTPKHLITATGQRVTLRCSPRSGDLSVYWYQQSLDQGLQFLIQYYNGEERAKGNILERFSAQQFPDLHSELNLSSLELGDSALYFCASSVRAGGSDTQYFGPGTRLTVL.

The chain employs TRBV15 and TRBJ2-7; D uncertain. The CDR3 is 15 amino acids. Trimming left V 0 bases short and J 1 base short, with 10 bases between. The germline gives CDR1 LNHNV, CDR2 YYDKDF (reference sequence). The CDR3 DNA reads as TGTGCCACCAGCAGAGATCGAACTGGTTCCTACGAGCAGTACTTC. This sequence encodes CATSRDRTGSYEQYF.

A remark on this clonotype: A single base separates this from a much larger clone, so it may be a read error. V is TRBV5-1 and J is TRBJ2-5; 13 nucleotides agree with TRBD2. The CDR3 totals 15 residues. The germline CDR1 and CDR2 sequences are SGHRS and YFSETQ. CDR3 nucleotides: TGCGCCAGCAGCTTGGGGACTAGCGGGAGTGAGACCCAGTGCTTC. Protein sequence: CASSLGTSGSETQCF. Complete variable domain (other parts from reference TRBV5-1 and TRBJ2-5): KAGVTQTPRYLIKTRGQQVTLSCSPISGHRSVSWYQQTPGQGLQFLFEYFSETQRNKGNFPGRFSGRQFSNSRSEMNVSTLELGDSALYLCASSLGTSGSETQCFGPGTRLLVL.

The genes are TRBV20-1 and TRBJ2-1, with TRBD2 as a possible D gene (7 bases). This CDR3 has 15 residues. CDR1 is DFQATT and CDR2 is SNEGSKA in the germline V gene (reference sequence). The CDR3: CSAQWRGRANNEQFF. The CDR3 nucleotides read TGCAGCGCTCAATGGAGGGGGAGGGCCAACAATGAGCAGTTCTTC.

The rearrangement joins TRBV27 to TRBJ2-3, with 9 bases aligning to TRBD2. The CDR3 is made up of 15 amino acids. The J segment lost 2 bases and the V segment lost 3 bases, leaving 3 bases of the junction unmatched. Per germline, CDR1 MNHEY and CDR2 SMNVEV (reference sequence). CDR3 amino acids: CASSFTSGPTDTQYF. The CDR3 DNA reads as TGTGCCAGCAGTTTCACTAGCGGGCCCACAGATACGCAGTATTTT.

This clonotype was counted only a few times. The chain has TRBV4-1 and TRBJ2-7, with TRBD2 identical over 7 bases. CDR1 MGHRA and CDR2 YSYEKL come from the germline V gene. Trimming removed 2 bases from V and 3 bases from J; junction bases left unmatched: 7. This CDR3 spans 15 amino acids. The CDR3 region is CASSQPGLDRYEQYF. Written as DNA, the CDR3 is TGCGCCAGCAGCCAACCCGGACTAGACCGCTACGAGCAGTACTTC.

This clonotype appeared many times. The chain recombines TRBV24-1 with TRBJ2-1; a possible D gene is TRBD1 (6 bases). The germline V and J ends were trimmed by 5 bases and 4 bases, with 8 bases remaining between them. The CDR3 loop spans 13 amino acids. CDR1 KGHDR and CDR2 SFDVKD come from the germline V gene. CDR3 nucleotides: TGTGCCACCAGTGGTCAGGGGTACAATGAGCAGTTCTTC. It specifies CATSGQGYNEQFF.

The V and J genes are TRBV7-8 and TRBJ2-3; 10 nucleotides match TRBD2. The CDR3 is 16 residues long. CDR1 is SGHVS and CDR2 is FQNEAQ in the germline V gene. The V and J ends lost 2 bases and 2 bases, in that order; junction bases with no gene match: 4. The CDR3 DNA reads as TGTGCCAGCAGCTTACTAGCGGGAGTTAACACAGATACGCAGTATTTT. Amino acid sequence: CASSLLAGVNTDTQYF.

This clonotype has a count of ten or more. For the CDR3, the DNA is TGCGCCAGCTTTTCCGTCACACAGGGGAACACTGAAGCTTTCTTT. Protein sequence: CASFSVTQGNTEAFF. The chain carries TRBV5-1 and TRBJ1-1; D possibly corresponds to TRBD1 (6 bases). Germline CDR1 and CDR2: SGHRS and YFSETQ. The CDR3 contains 15 residues. Trimming removed 7 bases at V and 1 base at J, with 17 bases between.

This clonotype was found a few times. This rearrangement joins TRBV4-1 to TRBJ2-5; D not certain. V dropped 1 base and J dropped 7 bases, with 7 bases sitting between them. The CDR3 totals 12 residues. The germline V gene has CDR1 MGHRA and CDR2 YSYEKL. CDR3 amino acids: CASSQAFGTQYF. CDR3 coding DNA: TGCGCCAGCAGCCAAGCGTTCGGGACCCAGTACTTC.

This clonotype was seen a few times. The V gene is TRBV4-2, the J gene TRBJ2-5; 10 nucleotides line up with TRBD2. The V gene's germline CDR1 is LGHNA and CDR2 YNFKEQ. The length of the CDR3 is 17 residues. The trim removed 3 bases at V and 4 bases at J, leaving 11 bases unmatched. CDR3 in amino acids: CASSQEAGGPIVETQYF. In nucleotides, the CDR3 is TGTGCCAGCAGCCAGGAAGCGGGAGGGCCGATTGTAGAGACCCAGTACTTC.

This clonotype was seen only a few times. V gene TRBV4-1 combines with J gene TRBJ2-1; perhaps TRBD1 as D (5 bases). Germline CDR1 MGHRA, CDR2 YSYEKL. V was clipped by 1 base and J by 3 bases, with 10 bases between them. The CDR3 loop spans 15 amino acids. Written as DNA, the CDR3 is TGCGCCAGCAGCCAAGCAGGGTCCCGCTACAATGAGCAGTTCTTC. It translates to CASSQAGSRYNEQFF.

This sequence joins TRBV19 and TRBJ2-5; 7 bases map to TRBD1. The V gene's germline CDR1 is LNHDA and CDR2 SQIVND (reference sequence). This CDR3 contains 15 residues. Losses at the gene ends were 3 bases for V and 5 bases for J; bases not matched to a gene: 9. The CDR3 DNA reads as TGTGCCAGTAGTATGTTACAGGGGAAGTTGGAGACCCAGTACTTC. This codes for CASSMLQGKLETQYF.

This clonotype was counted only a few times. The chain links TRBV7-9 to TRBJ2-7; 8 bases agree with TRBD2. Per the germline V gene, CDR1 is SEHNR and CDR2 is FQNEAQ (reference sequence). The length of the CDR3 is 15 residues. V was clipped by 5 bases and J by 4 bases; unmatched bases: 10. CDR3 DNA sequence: TGTGCCAGCAGCCGCGGTGCAAGCGGGAGTTACGAGCAGTACTTC. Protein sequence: CASSRGASGSYEQYF.

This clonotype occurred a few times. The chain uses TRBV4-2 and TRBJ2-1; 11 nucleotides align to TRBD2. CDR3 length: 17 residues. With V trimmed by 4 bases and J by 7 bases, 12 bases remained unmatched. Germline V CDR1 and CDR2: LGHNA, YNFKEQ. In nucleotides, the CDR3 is TGTGCCAGCAGCCTCCCCGTGGTAGCGGGAGGGAAAAATGAGCAGTTCTTC. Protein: CASSLPVVAGGKNEQFF.

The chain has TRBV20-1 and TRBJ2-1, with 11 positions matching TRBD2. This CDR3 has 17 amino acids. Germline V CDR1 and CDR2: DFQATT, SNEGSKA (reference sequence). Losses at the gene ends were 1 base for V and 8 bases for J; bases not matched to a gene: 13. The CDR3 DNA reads TGCAGTGCTAGAGCTCCTCTACTAGCGGGAGATACGTATGAGCAGTTCTTC. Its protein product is CSARAPLLAGDTYEQFF.

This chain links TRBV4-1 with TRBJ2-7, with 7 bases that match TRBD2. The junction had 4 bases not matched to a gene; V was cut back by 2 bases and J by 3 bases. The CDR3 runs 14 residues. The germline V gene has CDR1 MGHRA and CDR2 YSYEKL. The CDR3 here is CASSQPAGDYEQYF. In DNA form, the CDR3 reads TGCGCCAGCAGCCAACCGGCGGGAGACTACGAGCAGTACTTC.